Below are 16 T cell receptor beta chains sequenced from a single sample in a study of T cells expressing NK-cell markers. TCRdb reprocessed the 5' RACE reads, with one entry per CDR3 protein and no DNA. The sample table includes about 300,000 distinct CDR3 sequences. Sequenced material: blood T cells: a sorted CD56 or NKG2C T cell subset, CD4+ or CD8+ T cells, or bulk PBMC T cells (not recorded which). Receptor source: a woman aged 18-70 years in good health.

The chain is built from TRBV30 and TRBJ1-2. Per the germline V gene, CDR1 is GTSNPN and CDR2 is SVGIG (reference sequence). There are 13 residues in the CDR3. CDR3 protein: CAWSWDGGGGYTF.

CDR3 residues: CASSYDQGVPFF. The chain carries TRBV6-6 and TRBJ1-1; TCRdb reports TRBD1, a call that lacks DNA to check it against. Per the germline V gene, CDR1 is MNHNY and CDR2 is SVGAGI (reference sequence). The CDR3 spans 12 residues.

The J gene is TRBJ2-1, the V gene TRBV6-5; TCRdb proposes TRBD1, but this gene call is untestable without DNA. Germline values: CDR1 MNHEY, CDR2 SVGAGI. This CDR3 contains 14 residues. The CDR3 loop is CASSYSPGDNEQFF.

This chain uses TRBV12-3 or TRBV12-4 with TRBJ2-5; TCRdb returns TRBD1, unconfirmable since there is no DNA. The CDR3 covers 15 residues. The CDR3 sequence is CASSTLDRVQETQYF.

The V and J genes are TRBV10-3 and TRBJ2-7; TCRdb names TRBD1, which stays unverified in the absence of DNA. This CDR3 is 14 amino acids long. The germline V gene has CDR1 ENHRY and CDR2 SYGVKD. The CDR3 reads CAISVGTAPNTVYF.

V gene TRBV7-9 combines with J gene TRBJ1-6; with no DNA, the TCRdb D assignment of TRBD1 cannot be verified. Germline CDR1 reads SEHNR; CDR2 reads FQNEAQ (reference sequence). This CDR3 is 14 amino acids long. CDR3 residues: CASSRDPGSSPLHF. Filled out from reference TRBV7-9 and TRBJ1-6, the complete variable domain reads DTGVSQNPRHKITKRGQNVTFRCDPISEHNRLYWYRQTLGQGPEFLTYFQNEAQLEKSRLLSDRFSAERPKGSFSTLEIQRTEQGDSAMYLCASSRDPGSSPLHFGNGTRLTVT.

The CDR3 reads CATSRDRVGAGTIYF. The chain has TRBV15 and TRBJ1-3. The CDR3 has 15 amino acids. CDR1 is LNHNV and CDR2 is YYDKDF in the germline V gene (reference sequence).

The gene calls are TRBV20-1 and TRBJ2-2; lacking DNA, the TRBD2 call made by TCRdb goes unchecked. The CDR3 has 14 residues. Per germline, CDR1 DFQATT and CDR2 SNEGSKA (reference sequence). CDR3 sequence reads: CSASNGGSTGELFF.

CDR3 sequence reads: CSARDRSDLIAFF. V is TRBV20-1 and J is TRBJ1-1. The CDR3 consists of 13 residues. The germline V gene has CDR1 DFQATT and CDR2 SNEGSKA (reference sequence).

J is TRBJ2-5 and V is TRBV5-6; TCRdb outputs TRBD2, but without DNA this stays unchecked. Per the germline V gene, CDR1 is SGHDT and CDR2 is YYEEEE. The CDR3 spans 13 residues. CDR3 amino acids: CASSLVEAETQYF.

The chain combines TRBV12-3 or TRBV12-4 with TRBJ1-5; TCRdb indicates TRBD1, and absent DNA this call remains unverified. This CDR3 is built from 16 residues. CDR3 protein: CASSSRDHYSNQPQHF.

This chain connects TRBV12-3 or TRBV12-4 to TRBJ2-1; TCRdb gives TRBD2 as the D gene, but with no DNA this cannot be confirmed. The CDR3 totals 15 residues. The CDR3: CASSPGLAGGNEQFF.

This chain uses TRBV9 with TRBJ2-7; checking the TCRdb D call of TRBD2 is not possible without DNA. The CDR3 contains 15 residues. CDR1 and CDR2 (germline): SGDLS, YYNGEE. The CDR3 sequence is CASSVGTALGYEQYF.

The chain couples TRBV5-6 to TRBJ1-3. Germline V gives CDR1 SGHDT, CDR2 YYEEEE. This CDR3 is built from 14 residues. The CDR3: CASSLREAGNTIYF. The full variable domain, its missing parts supplied by reference TRBV5-6 and TRBJ1-3, is DAGVTQSPTHLIKTRGQQVTLRCSPKSGHDTVSWYQQALGQGPQFIFQYYEEEERQRGNFPDRFSGHQFPNYSSELNVNALLLGDSALYLCASSLREAGNTIYFGEGSWLTVV.

The chain couples TRBV6-4 to TRBJ1-4. This CDR3 is 12 amino acids long. Per germline, CDR1 MRHNA and CDR2 SNTAGT. This chain's CDR3 is CASPSGNEKLFF.

The rearrangement joins TRBV6-1 to TRBJ1-2; the TRBD1 assignment by TCRdb is unverifiable without DNA. There are 15 residues in the CDR3. Germline CDR1 MNHNS, CDR2 SASEGT. The CDR3 is CASSEEYLDSYGYTF.